These T cell receptor beta chains were read from a single sample in a study of shared clonotypes between healthy human individuals. Profiling relied on immunoSEQ multiplex PCR, and the TCRdb table lists in-frame clones only, not all of them. The repertoire includes around 530,000 clones, roughly four fifths of them detected once, and more than 10% sits in the top ten. Material: PBMCs. Every receptor here comes from a woman in her forties in good health. Some clones in this sample may be carry-over from other donors' samples. CDR3s include the opening cysteine and the closing phenylalanine or tryptophan. Each record gives: clone size, D gene, J gene, V gene, CDR3 DNA, CDR3 protein. The D gene is left open where the match is weak. Where a row states a size, it is once, few, many or the class of an expanded clone; other rows omit it.

abundance: -; d_gene: TRBD2; j_gene: TRBJ2-7; v_gene: TRBV7-3; CDR3nt: TGTGCCAGCAGCTTCGGTCTAGCGGGAGTTCAGTACTTC; CDR3aa: CASSFGLAGVQYF
abundance: -; d_gene: TRBD2; j_gene: TRBJ2-1; v_gene: TRBV2; CDR3nt: TGTGCCAGCAGTGAAAGCAGGATAGCGGGATTCAATGAGCAGTTCTTC; CDR3aa: CASSESRIAGFNEQFF
abundance: -; d_gene: -; j_gene: TRBJ2-2; v_gene: TRBV7-9; CDR3nt: TGTGCCAGCGGCCGTCGGTTGGGCCAAAAACCCACCGGGGAGCTGTTTTTT; CDR3aa: CASGRRLGQKPTGELFF
abundance: -; d_gene: -; j_gene: TRBJ1-2; v_gene: TRBV11-2; CDR3nt: TGTGCCAGCAGCTTAAGGTCAGGGGCTTATGGCTACACCTTC; CDR3aa: CASSLRSGAYGYTF
abundance: -; d_gene: -; j_gene: TRBJ1-2; v_gene: TRBV28; CDR3nt: TGTGCCAGCAGCCCACAGGGACTCTATGGCTACACCTTC; CDR3aa: CASSPQGLYGYTF
abundance: -; d_gene: TRBD2; j_gene: TRBJ2-3; v_gene: TRBV11-2; CDR3nt: TGTGCCAGCAGCCTAGGACTAGCGGTACCGACTGATACGCAGTATTTT; CDR3aa: CASSLGLAVPTDTQYF
abundance: -; d_gene: -; j_gene: TRBJ2-7; v_gene: TRBV30; CDR3nt: TGTGCCTGGAGTCGGCCGGGCGAGCAGTACTTC; CDR3aa: CAWSRPGEQYF
abundance: -; d_gene: -; j_gene: TRBJ1-5; v_gene: TRBV5-1; CDR3nt: TGCGCCAGCAGCTTGGACGGCAATCAGCCCCAGCATTTT; CDR3aa: CASSLDGNQPQHF
abundance: -; d_gene: TRBD1; j_gene: TRBJ2-7; v_gene: TRBV7-9; CDR3nt: TGTGCCAGCAGCTTAGCGGGGACAGAAGCCTACGAGCAGTACTTC; CDR3aa: CASSLAGTEAYEQYF
abundance: -; d_gene: TRBD2; j_gene: TRBJ2-7; v_gene: TRBV27; CDR3nt: TGTGCCAGCCGAAATTACACGGGAGGTAACGAGCAGTACTTC; CDR3aa: CASRNYTGGNEQYF
abundance: -; d_gene: -; j_gene: TRBJ2-1; v_gene: TRBV30; CDR3nt: TGTGCCTGGAGCGGGCTAGTCGGATCCTACAATGAGCAGTTCTTC; CDR3aa: CAWSGLVGSYNEQFF
abundance: few; d_gene: -; j_gene: TRBJ2-1; v_gene: TRBV5-1; CDR3nt: TGCGCCAGCAGCGCAACCGGGACTGGCAATGAGCAGTTCTTC; CDR3aa: CASSATGTGNEQFF
abundance: -; d_gene: -; j_gene: TRBJ2-7; v_gene: TRBV11-2; CDR3nt: TGTGCCAGCAGCCCGGTCAGTGGTGCCGTCGAGCAGTACTTC; CDR3aa: CASSPVSGAVEQYF
abundance: -; d_gene: -; j_gene: TRBJ2-2; v_gene: TRBV7-9; CDR3nt: TGTGCCAGCAGCTTTGGTGGCACCGGGGAGCTGTTTTTT; CDR3aa: CASSFGGTGELFF
abundance: -; d_gene: TRBD1; j_gene: TRBJ1-3; v_gene: TRBV30; CDR3nt: TGTGCCTGGAGTGTAAGGGACAGTTCTGGAAACACCATATATTTT; CDR3aa: CAWSVRDSSGNTIYF
abundance: -; d_gene: TRBD1; j_gene: TRBJ2-2; v_gene: TRBV10-3; CDR3nt: TGTGCCTCCGGGACAGGGAACACCGGGGAGCTGTTTTTT; CDR3aa: CASGTGNTGELFF
abundance: -; d_gene: TRBD2; j_gene: TRBJ2-3; v_gene: TRBV4-1; CDR3nt: TGCGCCAGCAGCAGCGGGGCCGGGACAGATACGCAGTATTTT; CDR3aa: CASSSGAGTDTQYF
abundance: few; d_gene: -; j_gene: TRBJ1-5; v_gene: TRBV11-1; CDR3nt: TGTGCCAGCGGGCAGTTTGACAATCAGCCCCAGCATTTT; CDR3aa: CASGQFDNQPQHF
abundance: -; d_gene: -; j_gene: TRBJ2-5; v_gene: TRBV19; CDR3nt: TGTGCCAGTAGTACCACGTGGTACCAAGAGACCCAGTACTTC; CDR3aa: CASSTTWYQETQYF
abundance: -; d_gene: -; j_gene: TRBJ2-7; v_gene: TRBV10-3; CDR3nt: TGTGCCATCAGTGAGTCGGGTAGCGGTTATGAGCAGTACTTC; CDR3aa: CAISESGSGYEQYF
abundance: -; d_gene: -; j_gene: TRBJ1-6; v_gene: TRBV5-1; CDR3nt: TGCGCCAGCAGCTTTGACGGAGTCTATAATTCACCCCTCCACTTT; CDR3aa: CASSFDGVYNSPLHF
abundance: -; d_gene: TRBD1; j_gene: TRBJ2-7; v_gene: TRBV5-6; CDR3nt: TGTGCCAGCAGGACCGGGACAGGGGGCTACGAGCAGTACTTC; CDR3aa: CASRTGTGGYEQYF
abundance: -; d_gene: -; j_gene: TRBJ2-4; v_gene: TRBV7-9; CDR3nt: TGTGCCAGCAGCTTCGAGGGGGCCAAAAACATTCAGTACTTC; CDR3aa: CASSFEGAKNIQYF
abundance: -; d_gene: -; j_gene: TRBJ2-1; v_gene: TRBV28; CDR3nt: TGTGCCAGCAGTCCCATGGGGAACAATGAGCAGTTCTTC; CDR3aa: CASSPMGNNEQFF